Listed here are 6 T cell receptor beta chains from one sample, sequenced in a study of molecular identifiers for immune sequencing clone quantification. Each CDR3 protein gets one entry after TCRdb re-called the PCR reads with MiXCR. The sample lists roughly 320,000 distinct CDR3 sequences; about a fifth were seen once. The material sequenced was naive CD8+ T cells from blood, with Jurkat cell RNA spiked in. Subset here: FACS-sorted CD8+CD4-CCR7+CD45RA+ naive T cells. These receptors were obtained from a human donor in good health. Some libraries in this study had Jurkat cell RNA spiked in.

This clonotype was counted many times. The chain joins TRBV5-1 to TRBJ2-7; D perhaps matches TRBD1 (6 bases). V was cut by 4 bases and J by 4 bases, with 21 bases left in between. The CDR3 has 16 amino acids. Germline V CDR1 and CDR2: SGHRS, YFSETQ. The CDR3 coding sequence is TGCGCCAGCAGCGCCTACAGGGACCCCACGGTTTACGAGCAGTACTTC. This translates into CASSAYRDPTVYEQYF.

The table lists this clonotype with many counts. CDR3 sequence: CASSSQGDRPPNFHEQFF. In nucleotides, the CDR3 is TGTGCCAGCAGCTCACAAGGGGACAGGCCCCCGAACTTCCATGAGCAGTTCTTC. This chain links TRBV7-9 with TRBJ2-1; 8 bases are a match to TRBD1. V trimming: 4 bases; J trimming: 8 bases; junction bases outside the gene matches: 19. The CDR3 spans 18 residues. CDR1 SEHNR and CDR2 FQNEAQ come from the germline V gene (reference sequence).

The sample holds many counts of this clonotype. The chain uses TRBV12-3 or TRBV12-4 and TRBJ1-4; 10 positions agree with TRBD1. V shed 5 bases and J 2 bases; nucleotides not matched to a gene: 5. The CDR3 loop spans 16 amino acids. The DNA for the CDR3 is TGTGCCAGCAGTCCGGGACAGGGGATGACTAATGAAAAACTGTTTTTT. It encodes CASSPGQGMTNEKLFF.

This rearrangement joins TRBV7-9 to TRBJ2-7, with a possible D match to TRBD1 (5 bases). Germline V gene sequence: CDR1 SEHNR, CDR2 FQNEAQ (reference sequence). V dropped 6 bases and J dropped 1 base, with 13 bases sitting between them. The CDR3 is 14 residues long. The CDR3 sequence is CASSQVGDSYEQYF. CDR3 nucleotide sequence: TGTGCCAGCAGTCAAGTAGGGGATTCCTACGAGCAGTACTTC.

This clonotype came up many times. The chain couples TRBV28 to TRBJ1-2; no clear D gene. Trimming cost V 1 base and J 8 bases, with 11 bases left between them. Per the germline V gene, CDR1 is MDHEN and CDR2 is SYDVKM. The CDR3 runs 13 residues. The CDR3 loop is CASSLLGHTGYTF. The CDR3 nucleotides are TGTGCCAGCAGTTTATTAGGCCACACGGGCTACACCTTC.

The V gene is TRBV6-2 or TRBV6-3, the J gene TRBJ1-1; D is unresolved. CDR1 is MNHEY, CDR2 SVGEGT, per germline. This CDR3 spans 14 amino acids. The V gene lost 2 bases and the J gene lost 1 base, with 8 bases spanning the gap. The CDR3 spells CASSYSWENTEAFF. The CDR3 DNA reads TGTGCCAGCAGTTACAGCTGGGAGAACACTGAAGCTTTCTTT.